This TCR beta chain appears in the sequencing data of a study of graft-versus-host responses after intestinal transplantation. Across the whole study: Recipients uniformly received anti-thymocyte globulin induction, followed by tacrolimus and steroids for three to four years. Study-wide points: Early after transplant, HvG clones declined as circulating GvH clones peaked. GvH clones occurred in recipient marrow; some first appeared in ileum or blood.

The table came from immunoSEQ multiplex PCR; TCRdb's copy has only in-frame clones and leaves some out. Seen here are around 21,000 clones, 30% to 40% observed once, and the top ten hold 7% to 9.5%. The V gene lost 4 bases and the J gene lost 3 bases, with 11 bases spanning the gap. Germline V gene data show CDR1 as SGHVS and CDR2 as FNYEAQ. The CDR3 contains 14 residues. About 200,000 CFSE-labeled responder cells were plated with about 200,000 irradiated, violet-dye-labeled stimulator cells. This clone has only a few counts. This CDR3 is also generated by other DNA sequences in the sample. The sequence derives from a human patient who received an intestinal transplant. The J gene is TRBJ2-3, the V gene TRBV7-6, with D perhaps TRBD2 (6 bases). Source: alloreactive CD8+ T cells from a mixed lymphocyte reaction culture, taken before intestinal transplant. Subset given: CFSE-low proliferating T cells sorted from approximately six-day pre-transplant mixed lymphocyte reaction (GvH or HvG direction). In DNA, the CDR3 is TGTGCCAGCAGCTCGATGGGGGGTACAGATACGCAGTATTTT. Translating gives CASSSMGGTDTQYF.